A selection of T cell receptor beta chains follows, all from one sample in a study of CD8 T cells in ankylosing spondylitis. Via MiXCR, TCRdb re-called the 5' RACE reads, giving one row per CDR3 protein. The table shows 200,000 or so distinct CDR3 sequences, with approximately 13% occurring only once. The sequencing sample was made of blood, either unsorted or a sorted T cell fraction (not recorded which). These receptors were taken from a female donor with ankylosing spondylitis or in good health (not recorded which). Each CDR3 is given with its conserved first and last residue. D genes are given only for firm matches. Clone size is not always given. Where it is, it says once, few, many or a class for expanded clones.

d_call: TRBD2
cdr3_length: 15
j_call: TRBJ2-2
v_call: TRBV7-2
clone_size: .
cdr3_aa: CASSYLTSVPGALFF
cdr3_nt: TGTGCCAGCAGTTACCTTACTAGCGTCCCCGGGGCGCTGTTTTTT

d_call: TRBD2
cdr3_length: 16
j_call: TRBJ2-7
v_call: TRBV18
clone_size: .
cdr3_aa: CASSPIPSGSSYEQYF
cdr3_nt: TGTGCCAGCTCACCAATTCCTAGCGGGAGTTCCTACGAGCAGTACTTC

d_call: .
cdr3_length: 15
j_call: TRBJ2-2
v_call: TRBV7-6
clone_size: .
cdr3_aa: CASSRVQGGTGELFF
cdr3_nt: TGTGCCAGCAGCCGAGTACAGGGAGGTACCGGGGAGCTGTTTTTT

d_call: TRBD2
cdr3_length: 16
j_call: TRBJ2-2
v_call: TRBV20-1
clone_size: .
cdr3_aa: CSARRGLGGNTGELFF
cdr3_nt: TGCAGTGCTAGAAGGGGACTAGGGGGGAACACCGGGGAGCTGTTTTTT

d_call: TRBD1
cdr3_length: 14
j_call: TRBJ2-4
v_call: TRBV28
clone_size: .
cdr3_aa: CASSFPGQVDIQYF
cdr3_nt: TGTGCCAGCAGTTTCCCGGGACAGGTAGACATTCAGTACTTC

d_call: .
cdr3_length: 13
j_call: TRBJ2-5
v_call: TRBV28
clone_size: .
cdr3_aa: CASSLYRAKTQYF
cdr3_nt: TGTGCCAGCAGTTTATACAGGGCAAAGACCCAGTACTTC

d_call: .
cdr3_length: 14
j_call: TRBJ1-1
v_call: TRBV15
clone_size: many
cdr3_aa: CATSAQGTGTEAFF
cdr3_nt: TGTGCCACCAGCGCACAGGGTACTGGTACTGAAGCTTTCTTT

d_call: .
cdr3_length: 14
j_call: TRBJ1-1
v_call: TRBV3-1
clone_size: many
cdr3_aa: CASSPERRGTEAFF
cdr3_nt: TGTGCCAGCAGCCCAGAAAGGAGAGGCACTGAAGCTTTCTTT

d_call: TRBD1
cdr3_length: 18
j_call: TRBJ1-5
v_call: TRBV11-2
clone_size: many
cdr3_aa: CASSLVGQGVWGNQPQHF
cdr3_nt: TGTGCCAGCAGCTTAGTCGGACAGGGGGTTTGGGGCAATCAGCCCCAGCATTTT

d_call: TRBD1
cdr3_length: 17
j_call: TRBJ1-1
v_call: TRBV7-9
clone_size: .
cdr3_aa: CASSAMTGGVGNTEAFF
cdr3_nt: TGTGCCAGCAGCGCGATGACAGGGGGCGTTGGAAACACTGAAGCTTTCTTT

d_call: .
cdr3_length: 15
j_call: TRBJ2-7
v_call: TRBV28
clone_size: few
cdr3_aa: CASSLVLGPNYEQYF
cdr3_nt: TGTGCCAGCAGTTTAGTGTTGGGACCAAACTACGAGCAGTACTTC

d_call: TRBD1
cdr3_length: 16
j_call: TRBJ2-1
v_call: TRBV3-1
clone_size: many
cdr3_aa: CASSQEGQGLYNEQFF
cdr3_nt: TGTGCCAGCAGCCAAGAAGGACAGGGCCTTTACAATGAGCAGTTCTTC

d_call: .
cdr3_length: 15
j_call: TRBJ2-1
v_call: TRBV9
clone_size: many
cdr3_aa: CASSASPGANNEQFF
cdr3_nt: TGTGCCAGCAGCGCTTCACCGGGGGCTAACAATGAGCAGTTCTTC

d_call: TRBD2
cdr3_length: 15
j_call: TRBJ2-1
v_call: TRBV6-2/TRBV6-3
clone_size: many
cdr3_aa: CASSLLAGLSNEQFF
cdr3_nt: TGTGCCAGCAGCCTACTAGCGGGCCTTTCCAATGAGCAGTTCTTC

d_call: TRBD1
cdr3_length: 14
j_call: TRBJ2-1
v_call: TRBV20-1
clone_size: few
cdr3_aa: CSAYPGQGINEQFF
cdr3_nt: TGCAGTGCTTACCCGGGACAGGGGATCAATGAGCAGTTCTTC

d_call: TRBD2
cdr3_length: 14
j_call: TRBJ2-5
v_call: TRBV7-2
clone_size: many
cdr3_aa: CASNPTGGSETQYF
cdr3_nt: TGTGCCAGCAACCCTACGGGAGGGTCGGAGACCCAGTACTTC

d_call: .
cdr3_length: 14
j_call: TRBJ2-7
v_call: TRBV5-6
clone_size: many
cdr3_aa: CASSFGRAHYEQYF
cdr3_nt: TGTGCCAGCAGTTTCGGGCGGGCACACTACGAGCAGTACTTC

d_call: .
cdr3_length: 14
j_call: TRBJ1-4
v_call: TRBV5-4
clone_size: many
cdr3_aa: CASRPDPTNEKLFF
cdr3_nt: TGTGCCAGCAGACCGGACCCAACTAATGAAAAACTGTTTTTT

d_call: .
cdr3_length: 13
j_call: TRBJ2-3
v_call: TRBV24-1
clone_size: .
cdr3_aa: CATTHPVTDTQYF
cdr3_nt: TGTGCCACAACACATCCCGTTACAGATACGCAGTATTTT

d_call: TRBD2
cdr3_length: 15
j_call: TRBJ2-7
v_call: TRBV7-2
clone_size: few
cdr3_aa: CASSLVAGAVYEQYF
cdr3_nt: TGTGCCAGCAGCTTAGTAGCGGGGGCAGTCTACGAGCAGTACTTC